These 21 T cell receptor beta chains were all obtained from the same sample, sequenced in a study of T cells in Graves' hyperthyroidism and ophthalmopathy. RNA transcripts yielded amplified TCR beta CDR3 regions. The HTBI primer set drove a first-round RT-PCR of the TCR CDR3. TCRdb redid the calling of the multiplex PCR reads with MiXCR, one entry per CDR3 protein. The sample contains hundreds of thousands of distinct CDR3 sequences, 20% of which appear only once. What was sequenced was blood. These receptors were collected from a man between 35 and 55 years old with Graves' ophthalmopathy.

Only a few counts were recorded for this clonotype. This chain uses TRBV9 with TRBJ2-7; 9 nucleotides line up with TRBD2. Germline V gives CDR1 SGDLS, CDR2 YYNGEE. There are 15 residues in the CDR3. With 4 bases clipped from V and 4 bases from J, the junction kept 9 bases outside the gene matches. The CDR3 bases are TGTGCCAGCAGCCGGGAGCTAGCGGGACGTTACGAGCAGTACTTC. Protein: CASSRELAGRYEQYF.

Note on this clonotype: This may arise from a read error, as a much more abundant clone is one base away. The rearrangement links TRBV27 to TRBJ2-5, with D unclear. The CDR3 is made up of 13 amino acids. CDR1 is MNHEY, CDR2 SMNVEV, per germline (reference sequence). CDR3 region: CVSSETFQETQYF. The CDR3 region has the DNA TGTGTCAGCAGTGAAACTTTTCAAGAGACCCAGTACTTC.

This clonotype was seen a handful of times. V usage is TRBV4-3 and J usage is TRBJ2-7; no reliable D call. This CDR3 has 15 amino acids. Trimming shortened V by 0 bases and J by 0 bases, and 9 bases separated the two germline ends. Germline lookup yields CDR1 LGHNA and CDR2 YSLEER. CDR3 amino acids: CASSQERLSSYEQYF. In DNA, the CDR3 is TGCGCCAGCAGCCAAGAACGCCTGAGCTCCTACGAGCAGTACTTC.

The CDR3 DNA sequence: TGCAGTGCTAGCCTAGCTTCAGATACGCAGTATTTT. As protein: CSASLASDTQYF. The chain recombines TRBV20-1 with TRBJ2-3, with a possible D match to TRBD2 (5 bases). Trimming removed 3 bases at V and 4 bases at J, with 8 bases between. From germline, CDR1 is DFQATT and CDR2 SNEGSKA (reference sequence). The CDR3 sequence is 12 residues long.

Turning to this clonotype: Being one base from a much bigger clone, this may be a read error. CDR3 protein: CASESGGGLFF. The CDR3 region has the DNA TGCGCCAGCGAGTCCGGGGGGGGGCTGTTTTTT. The rearrangement joins TRBV5-1 to TRBJ2-2; 8 positions match TRBD2. This CDR3 is 11 amino acids long. CDR1 is SGHRS and CDR2 is YFSETQ in the germline V gene.

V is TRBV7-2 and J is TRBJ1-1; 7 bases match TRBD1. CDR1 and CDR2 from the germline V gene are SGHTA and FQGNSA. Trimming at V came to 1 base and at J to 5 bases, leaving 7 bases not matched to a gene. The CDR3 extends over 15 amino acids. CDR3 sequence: CASSLVGQMGTEAFF. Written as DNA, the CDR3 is TGTGCCAGCAGCTTAGTGGGACAGATGGGGACTGAAGCTTTCTTT.

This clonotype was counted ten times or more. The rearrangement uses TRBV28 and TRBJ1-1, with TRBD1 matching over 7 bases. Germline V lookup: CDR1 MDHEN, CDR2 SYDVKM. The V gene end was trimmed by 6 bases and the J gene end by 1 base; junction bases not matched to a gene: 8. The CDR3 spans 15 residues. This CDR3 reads CASRNPGQRNTEAFF. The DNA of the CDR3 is TGTGCCAGCAGGAATCCGGGACAGCGGAACACTGAAGCTTTCTTT.

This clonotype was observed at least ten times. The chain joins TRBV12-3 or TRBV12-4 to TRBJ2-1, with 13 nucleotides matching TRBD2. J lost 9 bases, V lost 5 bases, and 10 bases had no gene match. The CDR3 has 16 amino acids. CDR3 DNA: TGTGCCAGCAGTCCACTAGCGGGAGGGTCCCCTGGTGAGCAGTTCTTC. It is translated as CASSPLAGGSPGEQFF.

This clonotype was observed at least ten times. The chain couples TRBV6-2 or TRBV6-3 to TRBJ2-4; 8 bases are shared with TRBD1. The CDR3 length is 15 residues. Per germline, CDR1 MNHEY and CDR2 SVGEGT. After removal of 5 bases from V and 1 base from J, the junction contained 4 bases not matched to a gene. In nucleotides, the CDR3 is TGTGCCAGCAGTCACCGGACAGGGGCCAAAAACATTCAGTACTTC. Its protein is CASSHRTGAKNIQYF.

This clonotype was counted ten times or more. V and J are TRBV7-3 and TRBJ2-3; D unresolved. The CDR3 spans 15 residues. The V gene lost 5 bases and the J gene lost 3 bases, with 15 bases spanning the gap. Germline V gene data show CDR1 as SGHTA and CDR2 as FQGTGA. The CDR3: CASSPTQAPTDTQYF. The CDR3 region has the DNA TGTGCCAGCAGCCCGACTCAAGCGCCAACAGATACGCAGTATTTT.

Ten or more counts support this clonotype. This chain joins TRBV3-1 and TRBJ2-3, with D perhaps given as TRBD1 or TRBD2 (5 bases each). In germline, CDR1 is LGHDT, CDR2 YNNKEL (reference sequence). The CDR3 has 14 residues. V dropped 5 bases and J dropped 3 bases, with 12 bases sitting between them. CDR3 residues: CASSSSWGTDTQYF. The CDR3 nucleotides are TGTGCCAGCAGCTCATCCTGGGGGACAGATACGCAGTATTTT.

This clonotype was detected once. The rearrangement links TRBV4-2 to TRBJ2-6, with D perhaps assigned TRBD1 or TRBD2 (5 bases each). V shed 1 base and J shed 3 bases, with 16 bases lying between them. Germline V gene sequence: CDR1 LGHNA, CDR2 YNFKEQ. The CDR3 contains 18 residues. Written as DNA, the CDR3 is TGTGCCAGCAGCCAAGGACCCCAGGGAGCGAATGGGGCCAACGTCCTGACTTTC. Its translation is CASSQGPQGANGANVLTF.

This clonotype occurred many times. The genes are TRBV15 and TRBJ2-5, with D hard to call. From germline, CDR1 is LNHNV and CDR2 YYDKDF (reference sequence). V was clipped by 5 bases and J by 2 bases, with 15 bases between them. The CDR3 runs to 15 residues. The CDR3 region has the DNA TGTGCCACCAGCCGAGTCGGCAGTTCACAAGAGACCCAGTACTTC. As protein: CATSRVGSSQETQYF. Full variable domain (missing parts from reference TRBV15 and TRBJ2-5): DAMVIQNPRYQVTQFGKPVTLSCSQTLNHNVMYWYQQKSSQAPKLLFHYYDKDFNNEADTPDNFQSRRPNTSFCFLDIRSPGLGDTAMYLCATSRVGSSQETQYFGPGTRLLVL.

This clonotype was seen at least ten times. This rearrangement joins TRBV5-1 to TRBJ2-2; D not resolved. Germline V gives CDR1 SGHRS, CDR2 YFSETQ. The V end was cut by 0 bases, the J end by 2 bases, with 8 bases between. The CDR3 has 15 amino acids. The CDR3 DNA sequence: TGCGCCAGCAGCTTGGCAGAGGATAACACCGGGGAGCTGTTTTTT. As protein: CASSLAEDNTGELFF.

The CDR3 coding sequence is TGTGCCAGCAGCGTAGGAATGGATCAGCCCCAGCATTTT. Translation: CASSVGMDQPQHF. The chain recombines TRBV9 with TRBJ1-5; D is uncertain. The CDR3 sequence is 13 residues long. Trimming cost V 0 bases and J 5 bases, with 6 bases left between them. Germline loops: CDR1 SGDLS, CDR2 YYNGEE.

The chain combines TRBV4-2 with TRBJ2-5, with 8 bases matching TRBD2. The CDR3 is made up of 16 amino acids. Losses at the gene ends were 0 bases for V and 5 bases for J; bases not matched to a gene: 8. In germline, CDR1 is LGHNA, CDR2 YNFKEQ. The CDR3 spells CASSQEGTSAGETQYF. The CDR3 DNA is TGTGCCAGCAGCCAAGAGGGGACTAGTGCGGGCGAGACCCAGTACTTC.

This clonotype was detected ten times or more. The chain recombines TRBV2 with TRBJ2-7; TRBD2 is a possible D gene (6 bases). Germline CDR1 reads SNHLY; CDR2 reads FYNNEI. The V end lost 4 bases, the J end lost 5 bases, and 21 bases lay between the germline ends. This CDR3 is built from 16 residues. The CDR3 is CASSGYWLQGGDEQYF. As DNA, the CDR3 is TGTGCCAGCAGTGGTTACTGGTTGCAGGGCGGGGACGAGCAGTACTTC.

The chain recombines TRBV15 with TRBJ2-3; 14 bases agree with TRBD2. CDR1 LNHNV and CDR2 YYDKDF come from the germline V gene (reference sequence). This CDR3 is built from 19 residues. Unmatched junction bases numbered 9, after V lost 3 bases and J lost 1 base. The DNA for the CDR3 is TGTGCCACCAGCAGGGGACTAGCGGGAGTAGAGGTTGGCACAGATACGCAGTATTTT. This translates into CATSRGLAGVEVGTDTQYF.

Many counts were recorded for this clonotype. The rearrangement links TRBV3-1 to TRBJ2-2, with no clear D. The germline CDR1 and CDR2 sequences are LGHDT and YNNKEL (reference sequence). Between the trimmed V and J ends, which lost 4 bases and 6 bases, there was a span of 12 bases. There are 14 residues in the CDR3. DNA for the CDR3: TGTGCCAGCAGCCCACTTTATTCGTCCGGGGAGCTGTTTTTT. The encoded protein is CASSPLYSSGELFF. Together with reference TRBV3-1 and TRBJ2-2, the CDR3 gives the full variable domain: DTAVSQTPKYLVTQMGNDKSIKCEQNLGHDTMYWYKQDSKKFLKIMFSYNNKELIINETVPNRFSPKSPDKAHLNLHINSLELGDSAVYFCASSPLYSSGELFFGEGSRLTVL.

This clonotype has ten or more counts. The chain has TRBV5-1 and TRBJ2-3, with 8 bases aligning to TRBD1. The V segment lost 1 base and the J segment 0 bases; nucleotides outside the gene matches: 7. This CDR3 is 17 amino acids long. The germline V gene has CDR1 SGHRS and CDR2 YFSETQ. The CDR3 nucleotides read TGCGCCAGCAGCTTGTTAGGGACAGGCTCTAGCACAGATACGCAGTATTTT. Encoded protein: CASSLLGTGSSTDTQYF.

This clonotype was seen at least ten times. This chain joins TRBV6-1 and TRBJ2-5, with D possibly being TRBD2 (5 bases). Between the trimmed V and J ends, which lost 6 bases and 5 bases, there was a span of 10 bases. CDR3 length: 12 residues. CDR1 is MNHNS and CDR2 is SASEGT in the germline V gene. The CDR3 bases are TGTGCCAGCAGCGAGACTATGGAGACCCAGTACTTC. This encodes CASSETMETQYF.